This is a list of T cell receptor beta chains from one sample in a study of cytomegalovirus exposure and HLA in healthy donors. TCRdb's table, derived via immunoSEQ multiplex PCR, lists solely in-frame clones and lacks some. The table records under 200,000 clones, approximately 71% of them present only once. Input material: PBMCs. The receptors stem from a young woman in good health and CMV-seropositive. CDR3s include the opening cysteine and the closing phenylalanine or tryptophan. The D gene is left open where the match is weak. The size field is filled for only some rows; it gives once, few, many or a size class.

v_gene	j_gene	d_gene	abundance	CDR3aa	CDR3nt
TRBV5-1	TRBJ2-5	-	few	CASSLDVGVEETQYF	TGCGCCAGCAGCTTGGACGTGGGCGTCGAGGAGACCCAGTACTTC
TRBV5-1	TRBJ2-2	-	-	CASRSEVNTGELFF	TGCGCCAGCAGGAGCGAGGTGAACACCGGGGAGCTGTTTTTT
TRBV27	TRBJ2-1	TRBD2	-	CASRRAGGPNEQFF	TGTGCCAGCCGAAGAGCGGGAGGGCCGAATGAGCAGTTCTTC
TRBV7-3	TRBJ2-7	TRBD2	few	CARLAGNCYEQYF	TGTGCCAGACTAGCGGGGAACTGCTACGAGCAGTACTTC
TRBV19	TRBJ2-3	-	-	CAIRDFSGSTDTQYF	TGTGCCATCCGGGACTTCAGCGGTAGCACAGATACGCAGTATTTT
TRBV7-6	TRBJ2-2	TRBD2	-	CASSFLFGGGTGELFF	TGTGCCAGCAGCTTCCTATTCGGGGGGGGAACCGGGGAGCTGTTTTTT
TRBV4-1	TRBJ1-5	-	few	CASSHRTVGGQPQHF	TGCGCCAGCAGCCACCGGACTGTGGGGGGTCAGCCCCAGCATTTT
TRBV7-9	TRBJ1-2	-	-	CASSLEGGYGYTF	TGTGCCAGCAGCTTAGAGGGAGGGTATGGCTACACCTTC
TRBV9	TRBJ2-2	-	few	CASSVAKGWDTGELFF	TGTGCCAGCAGCGTAGCTAAGGGGTGGGACACCGGGGAGCTGTTTTTT
TRBV5-1	TRBJ2-5	-	few	CASSPEMMETQYF	TGCGCCAGCAGCCCGGAGATGATGGAGACCCAGTACTTC
TRBV5-1	TRBJ1-1	-	-	CASSLQPQNSANTEAFF	TGCGCCAGCAGCTTGCAACCCCAAAATAGCGCGAACACTGAAGCTTTCTTT
TRBV30	TRBJ2-7	-	-	CAWDSGSGSSYEQYF	TGTGCCTGGGACTCGGGCTCGGGGAGCTCCTACGAGCAGTACTTC
TRBV6-6	TRBJ1-3	-	-	CASSLIPGMPGNTIYF	TGTGCCAGCAGTTTAATTCCAGGGATGCCTGGAAACACCATATATTTT
TRBV5-5	TRBJ1-5	TRBD1	-	CASSWFLQGANQPQHF	TGTGCCAGCAGCTGGTTCCTCCAGGGGGCCAATCAGCCCCAGCATTTT
TRBV18	TRBJ1-2	-	-	CASSPRGGDVGYTF	TGTGCCAGCTCACCACGCGGGGGAGACGTTGGCTACACCTTC
TRBV27	TRBJ2-3	TRBD2	-	CASSPVGLAGGHTDTQYF	TGTGCCAGCAGCCCCGTGGGACTAGCGGGGGGGCATACAGATACGCAGTATTTT
TRBV6-5	TRBJ2-7	-	-	CASSNVPGYEQYF	TGTGCCAGCAGTAACGTACCGGGTTACGAGCAGTACTTC
TRBV6-6	TRBJ2-7	TRBD1	-	CASSYSSRGLTYEQYF	TGTGCCAGCAGTTACTCGAGTAGGGGGCTAACCTACGAGCAGTACTTC
TRBV11-1	TRBJ1-2	-	-	CASSFSDTDYGYTF	TGTGCCAGCAGCTTTTCGGACACCGACTATGGCTACACCTTC
TRBV6-1	TRBJ2-7	-	few	CASSVGTTGAYEQYF	TGTGCCAGCAGTGTCGGGACGACGGGGGCCTACGAGCAGTACTTC
TRBV28	TRBJ2-2	-	-	CASSPTLTGGSTGELFF	TGTGCCAGCAGTCCTACCCTGACAGGCGGATCTACCGGGGAGCTGTTTTTT
TRBV18	TRBJ1-4	-	few	CASSRAGDEKLFF	TGTGCCAGCTCAAGGGCGGGGGATGAAAAACTGTTTTTT
TRBV30	TRBJ1-1	TRBD1	few	CAWREKDRAAEAFF	TGTGCCTGGAGAGAAAAGGACAGGGCGGCGGAAGCTTTCTTT
TRBV5-1	TRBJ1-2	-	few	CASSSTFREVLYGYTF	TGCGCCAGCAGCTCCACTTTCAGGGAAGTTCTCTATGGCTACACCTTC
TRBV19	TRBJ1-5	-	-	CASSSLQVNNQPQHF	TGTGCCAGTAGTTCACTACAGGTTAACAATCAGCCCCAGCATTTT
TRBV6-5	TRBJ2-7	-	-	CASTKGLSYEQYF	TGTGCCAGCACAAAGGGGCTTTCCTACGAGCAGTACTTC
TRBV18	TRBJ2-1	-	-	CASSPPSGCGHNEQFF	TGTGCCAGCTCACCACCGTCAGGGTGCGGTCATAATGAGCAGTTCTTC
TRBV7-9	TRBJ2-5	-	once	CASSENSGLGETQYF	TGTGCCAGCAGCGAAAATAGCGGCCTGGGAGAGACCCAGTACTTC
TRBV28	TRBJ1-1	TRBD1	-	CASLQGAQSTEAFF	TGTGCCAGCCTACAGGGGGCTCAAAGCACTGAAGCTTTCTTT
TRBV19	TRBJ2-2	TRBD1	few	CASSPLPGQRLTGELFF	TGTGCCAGTAGTCCTCTTCCGGGACAGAGACTCACCGGGGAGCTGTTTTTT
TRBV5-1	TRBJ2-1	-	-	CASSLAVSSSYNEQFF	TGCGCCAGCAGCTTGGCCGTCTCGAGCTCCTACAATGAGCAGTTCTTC
TRBV2	TRBJ2-3	TRBD2	-	CASRRRASGRWADTQYF	TGTGCCAGCAGGCGTCGGGCTAGCGGGAGATGGGCAGATACGCAGTATTTT
TRBV25-1	TRBJ2-7	TRBD1	-	CASSEDVVRGLTYEQYF	TGTGCCAGCAGTGAAGACGTGGTCAGGGGGCTAACCTACGAGCAGTACTTC
TRBV2	TRBJ1-1	-	few	CASSPIGGNTEAFF	TGTGCCAGCAGTCCAATCGGCGGGAACACTGAAGCTTTCTTT
TRBV5-1	TRBJ1-4	TRBD1	-	CASSWGRGQGRVEKLFF	TGCGCCAGCAGCTGGGGCCGCGGACAGGGGAGGGTGGAAAAACTGTTTTTT
TRBV4-2	TRBJ1-5	-	-	CASSQAPGEWGNQPQHF	TGTGCCAGCAGCCAGGCCCCAGGTGAGTGGGGCAATCAGCCCCAGCATTTT
TRBV27	TRBJ1-6	TRBD1	-	CASTPDRVNSPLHF	TGTGCCAGCACCCCAGACAGGGTAAATTCACCCCTCCACTTT
TRBV27	TRBJ2-1	TRBD1	once	CASRAGTGLNEQFF	TGTGCCAGCAGGGCCGGGACAGGACTCAATGAGCAGTTCTTC
TRBV4-1	TRBJ2-7	TRBD1	-	CASSLVGTGAYEQYF	TGCGCCAGCAGCCTGGTGGGGACAGGGGCCTACGAGCAGTACTTC
TRBV18	TRBJ2-1	TRBD2	-	CASSLPVLAGVDSQFF	TGTGCCAGCTCACTCCCCGTCCTAGCGGGGGTAGACTCGCAGTTCTTC
TRBV4-3	TRBJ1-2	TRBD1	-	CASSQERGTGNNYGYTF	TGCGCCAGCAGCCAAGAACGAGGGACAGGGAATAACTATGGCTACACCTTC
TRBV4-3	TRBJ1-5	-	-	CASSQERSRNQPQHF	TGCGCCAGCAGCCAAGAAAGGAGTCGCAATCAGCCCCAGCATTTT
TRBV18	TRBJ2-1	TRBD1	-	CASSSPGQRLYNEQFF	TGTGCCAGCTCATCACCGGGACAGCGACTATACAATGAGCAGTTCTTC
TRBV7-2	TRBJ1-2	-	once	CASSLARQLEGYTF	TGTGCCAGCAGCTTAGCACGGCAGTTGGAGGGCTACACCTTC
TRBV7-8	TRBJ1-2	-	-	CASSLGIRARGYTF	TGTGCCAGCAGCTTAGGGATCAGGGCGCGGGGCTACACCTTC
TRBV2	TRBJ1-5	TRBD1	few	CASSEERATGRNQPQHF	TGTGCCAGCAGTGAAGAAAGAGCGACAGGGCGCAATCAGCCCCAGCATTTT
TRBV5-1	TRBJ1-2	TRBD1	-	CASSPDPTGAYGYTF	TGCGCCAGCAGCCCGGACCCGACAGGGGCCTATGGCTACACCTTC
TRBV30	TRBJ2-7	TRBD1	-	CAWGPRDRVPGYEQYF	TGTGCCTGGGGCCCTCGGGACAGGGTCCCCGGTTACGAGCAGTACTTC
TRBV19	TRBJ2-1	TRBD2	-	CASSYSIAGGKNEQFF	TGTGCCAGTAGCTACTCGATAGCGGGAGGGAAGAACGAGCAGTTCTTC
TRBV6-5	TRBJ1-4	-	-	CASSYSVNGEKLFF	TGTGCCAGCAGTTACTCAGTAAACGGGGAAAAACTGTTTTTT
TRBV28	TRBJ2-7	TRBD1	few	CASSPPGQVTYEQYF	TGTGCCAGCAGTCCGCCGGGACAGGTTACCTACGAGCAGTACTTC
TRBV2	TRBJ2-5	-	-	CASSALSETQYF	TGTGCCAGCAGTGCTCTCTCAGAGACCCAGTACTTC
TRBV7-3	TRBJ2-1	TRBD2	-	CASSRVTSGDNEQFF	TGTGCCAGCAGCCGAGTGACTAGCGGGGACAATGAGCAGTTCTTC
TRBV5-1	TRBJ2-3	TRBD2	-	CASSLGGLAGTDTQYF	TGCGCCAGCAGCTTGGGGGGACTAGCGGGCACAGATACGCAGTATTTT